A selection of T cell receptor beta chains follows, all from one sample in a study of T cells in Graves' hyperthyroidism and ophthalmopathy. TCRdb reanalysed the multiplex PCR reads using MiXCR and keeps one entry per CDR3 protein. The table has a few hundred thousand distinct CDR3 sequences, around 16% seen once; the top ten hold approximately 7.4%. Sequences were obtained from blood. These receptors came from a woman between 25 and 40 years old with Graves' hyperthyroidism. Both conserved end residues are part of each CDR3. D genes are given only for firm matches. Some rows have no size entry. The others give once, few or many, or a class for an expanded clone.

v_gene,d_gene,abundance,j_gene,CDR3nt,CDR3aa
TRBV5-1,-,many,TRBJ2-7,TGCGCCAGCAGCTTGGTGTCTGGCAGCTACTACGAGCAGTACTTC,CASSLVSGSYYEQYF
TRBV24-1,-,few,TRBJ2-1,TGTGCCACCAGTGATTCCCGTCCGAGCGGGCAGTTCTTC,CATSDSRPSGQFF
TRBV10-1,-,many,TRBJ2-1,TGCGCCAGCAGTGTGGCAGGAGATTACAATGAGCAGTTCTTC,CASSVAGDYNEQFF
TRBV12-3/TRBV12-4,-,many,TRBJ2-7,TGTGCCAGCAGTTTAGTACAGGGTGGCGAGCAGTACTTC,CASSLVQGGEQYF
TRBV7-9,TRBD1,many,TRBJ1-1,TGTGCCAGCGGATCACGGACAGGGTTCACTGAAGCTTTCTTT,CASGSRTGFTEAFF
TRBV28,-,many,TRBJ2-7,TGTGCCAGCAGGACCCCTTCACCAGCTAGTTACGAGCAGTACTTC,CASRTPSPASYEQYF
TRBV11-2,-,many,TRBJ1-3,TGTGCCAGCAGTCTCGGGCCTTACGAAGGAAACACCATATATTTT,CASSLGPYEGNTIYF
TRBV7-9,-,many,TRBJ1-1,TGTGCCAGCAGGTTAAGGGACACTGAAGCTTTCTTT,CASRLRDTEAFF
TRBV9,TRBD1,few,TRBJ1-6,TGTGCCAGCAGCGCCGGACAGGGGGCGCGTGGGAATTCACCCCTCCACTTT,CASSAGQGARGNSPLHF
TRBV12-3/TRBV12-4,TRBD2,many,TRBJ2-7,TGTGCCAGCAGTTTAGGCGGACTAGCGGGAGCCTACGAGCAGTACTTC,CASSLGGLAGAYEQYF
TRBV10-2,TRBD2,-,TRBJ2-1,TGCGCCAGCAGTGGTACTAGCGGGATATTGCCCGGTGGGAATGAGCAGTTCTTC,CASSGTSGILPGGNEQFF
TRBV29-1,-,-,TRBJ2-5,TGCAGCGTTGACCCGGGAGAGACCCAGTACTTC,CSVDPGETQYF
TRBV29-1,TRBD1,-,TRBJ2-7,TGCAGCGCTGAGGACAGGGACGAGCAGTACTTC,CSAEDRDEQYF
TRBV3-1,-,few,TRBJ2-7,TGTGCCAGCAGCCAAGATCGAGACGGTTACGAGCAGTACTTC,CASSQDRDGYEQYF
TRBV7-9,TRBD1,many,TRBJ2-1,TGTGCCAGCACCACGGGACAGTCCTACAATGAGCAGTTCTTC,CASTTGQSYNEQFF
TRBV6-5,-,few,TRBJ2-5,TGTGCCAGCAGTTACCTGGGACGTGGGGACCAAGAGACCCAGTACTTC,CASSYLGRGDQETQYF
TRBV7-9,-,many,TRBJ2-7,TGTGCCAGCAGCAATACAGGGTACAACGAGCAGTACTTC,CASSNTGYNEQYF
TRBV11-1,-,-,TRBJ2-1,TGTGCCAGCAGTGAGGAGTTCTACTACAATGAGCAGTTCTTC,CASSEEFYYNEQFF
TRBV6-1,-,-,TRBJ1-1,TGTGCCAGCCTCGGAAATCACGGTTGGTTGAACACTGAAGCTTTCTTT,CASLGNHGWLNTEAFF
TRBV20-1,-,many,TRBJ2-7,TGCAGTGGGGCTCAAGAGGGCGAGCAGTACTTC,CSGAQEGEQYF
TRBV2,TRBD2,-,TRBJ2-3,TGTGCCAGCAGCGGGAAAGGACTAGCGGATCTCACAGATACGCAGTATTTT,CASSGKGLADLTDTQYF
TRBV15,-,once,TRBJ1-3,TGTGCCACCAGCAGAGATCTCTTGTTGGGGTCGCGTAAGGAAAACACCATATATTTT,CATSRDLLLGSRKENTIYF
TRBV20-1,-,-,TRBJ2-7,TGCAGTGCTAGAAGGTGGGGCGATTCCTACGAGCAGTACTTC,CSARRWGDSYEQYF
TRBV5-8,-,few,TRBJ2-3,TGTGCCAGCAGCTTGGACTATCGCTCTAGCACAGATACGCAGTATTTT,CASSLDYRSSTDTQYF
TRBV10-3,-,many,TRBJ2-4,TGTGCCATCAGTGGGGAGACCTTGGCTGGCATTCAGTACTTC,CAISGETLAGIQYF
TRBV12-3/TRBV12-4,-,many,TRBJ2-1,TGTGCCAGCAGTCCGCAAGGCGGGACCTACGAGCAGTTCTTC,CASSPQGGTYEQFF
TRBV25-1,-,-,TRBJ1-1,TGTGCCAGCAGTGAATATGGGGAGGGGGTTAGAGCTTTCTTT,CASSEYGEGVRAFF
TRBV27,TRBD2,-,TRBJ2-7,TGTGCCACTAGCGGGAGAGCCTACGAGCAGTACTTC,CATSGRAYEQYF
TRBV19,TRBD1,-,TRBJ2-6,TGTGCCAGTAGTATCCAGGGGGCAGGGGGGGCCAACGTCCTGACTTTC,CASSIQGAGGANVLTF
TRBV7-9,-,few,TRBJ2-4,TGTGCCAGCAGCCCCACGAGAAGGGGCAGTAGGGACATTCAGTACTTC,CASSPTRRGSRDIQYF
TRBV11-2,TRBD1,many,TRBJ2-1,TGTGCCAGCAGCCGGACAGGGGATAGCTCCTACAATGAGCAGTTCTTC,CASSRTGDSSYNEQFF
TRBV24-1,-,once,TRBJ2-3,TGTGCCACCAGTGATATGGTGGCAGATACGCAGTATTTT,CATSDMVADTQYF
TRBV18,-,many,TRBJ2-2,TGTGCCAGCCACCCAGCAGCCATGAACACCGGGGAGCTGTTTTTT,CASHPAAMNTGELFF
TRBV9,-,few,TRBJ2-7,TGTGCCAGCAGCGTATGGGAGGCGAGCTCCTACGAGCAGTACTTC,CASSVWEASSYEQYF
TRBV7-9,-,-,TRBJ1-2,TGTGCCAGCAGCTTCACAGAGTCGTCCGGCTACACCTTC,CASSFTESSGYTF
TRBV6-1,TRBD1,many,TRBJ2-4,TGTGCCAGCAGTGAAGCGTTATCGGTACAGGGGGCGCGAGGCATTCAGTACTTC,CASSEALSVQGARGIQYF
TRBV27,-,-,TRBJ2-7,TGTGCCAGCCCAGGGGGGTACGAGCAGTACTTC,CASPGGYEQYF
TRBV7-9,TRBD2,-,TRBJ2-1,TGTGCCAGCAGCCCAAGCGCGGGAGGGTCCTACAATAAGCAGTTCTTC,CASSPSAGGSYNKQFF
TRBV6-1,TRBD1,many,TRBJ1-1,TGTGCCAGCAGTTACGGGGGGGACCGGGACAGAGAGAGTGGAGATGAAGCTTTCTTT,CASSYGGDRDRESGDEAFF